A selection of T cell receptor beta chains follows, all from one sample in a study of cytomegalovirus exposure and HLA in healthy donors. Sequenced by immunoSEQ multiplex PCR; TCRdb stores in-frame clones only, minus some. The sample consists of 150,000 to 180,000 clones, around 80% of them appearing once. Sequencing was carried out using PBMCs. These receptors came from a woman aged 40 to 50 in good health and CMV-seronegative. The CDR3 runs from the conserved cysteine through the conserved F or W. A D gene is named only where the DNA matches it firmly. Expanded clones get a size class; other rows say once, few or many, or leave the size out.

.	TRBJ1-1	.	TRBV2	CASLMTGNTEAFF	TGTGCCAGCTTAATGACGGGGAACACTGAAGCTTTCTTT
.	TRBJ2-6	.	TRBV29-1	CSVEAGWGANVLTF	TGCAGCGTTGAAGCGGGATGGGGGGCCAACGTCCTGACTTTC
.	TRBJ2-1	TRBD1	TRBV27	CASSLSTGASEQFF	TGTGCCAGCAGTTTATCTACAGGGGCCTCTGAGCAGTTCTTC
.	TRBJ2-1	TRBD2	TRBV5-4	CASSLGLAGGISYNEQFF	TGTGCCAGCAGCTTGGGACTAGCGGGAGGGATATCCTACAATGAGCAGTTCTTC
.	TRBJ2-7	TRBD2	TRBV2	CASKGLAYEQYF	TGTGCCAGCAAAGGACTAGCCTACGAGCAGTACTTC
.	TRBJ1-2	.	TRBV2	CASIGGGYGYTF	TGTGCCAGCATTGGGGGGGGCTATGGCTACACCTTC
.	TRBJ1-1	.	TRBV19	CASSMSSVVVEAFF	TGTGCCAGTAGTATGAGTAGCGTGGTGGTGGAAGCTTTCTTT
few	TRBJ1-2	TRBD1	TRBV28	CASSRGGTGAGYGYTF	TGTGCCAGCAGCCGAGGGGGGACAGGGGCTGGCTATGGCTACACCTTC
.	TRBJ2-2	TRBD2	TRBV6-5	CASVSSGTGELFF	TGTGCCAGCGTGTCTAGCGGCACCGGGGAGCTGTTTTTT
.	TRBJ1-2	TRBD1	TRBV29-1	CSVENGVGGHYGYTF	TGCAGCGTTGAGAATGGAGTAGGGGGCCACTATGGCTACACCTTC
.	TRBJ1-6	.	TRBV5-8	CASSLGGGGHNSPLHF	TGTGCCAGCAGCTTGGGCGGGGGGGGACATAATTCACCCCTCCACTTT
.	TRBJ1-2	TRBD1	TRBV30	CAWTRTRTGGPYGYTF	TGTGCCTGGACCAGAACTAGGACAGGGGGGCCCTATGGCTACACCTTC
.	TRBJ2-7	TRBD2	TRBV7-8	CASSTAGAYEQYF	TGTGCCAGCAGCACCGCGGGAGCCTACGAGCAGTACTTC
.	TRBJ1-6	TRBD1	TRBV7-4	CASSMRTGVSSPLHF	TGTGCCAGCAGCATGAGGACAGGGGTGTCTTCACCCCTCCACTTT
.	TRBJ1-1	TRBD1	TRBV6-4	CASSARGQETEAFF	TGTGCCAGCAGTGCCAGGGGGCAGGAAACTGAAGCTTTCTTT
.	TRBJ2-2	TRBD1	TRBV4-2	CASSQRGQANTGELFF	TGTGCCAGCAGCCAAAGGGGACAGGCGAACACCGGGGAGCTGTTTTTT
few	TRBJ2-7	TRBD1	TRBV2	CASRGDSYEQYF	TGTGCCAGCAGGGGGGACAGCTACGAGCAGTACTTC
.	TRBJ1-6	.	TRBV11-2	CASSFRDTGSPLHF	TGTGCCAGCAGCTTTAGGGACACCGGATCACCCCTCCACTTT
once	TRBJ2-7	TRBD1	TRBV7-9	CASSLPDRPYEQYF	TGTGCCAGCAGCCTCCCGGACAGGCCCTACGAGCAGTACTTC
.	TRBJ2-7	.	TRBV5-8	CASSPEGVYEQYF	TGTGCCAGCAGCCCGGAGGGAGTCTACGAGCAGTACTTC
.	TRBJ2-3	TRBD2	TRBV30	CAWSAGASGRGDTQYF	TGTGCCTGGAGTGCGGGCGCTAGCGGGAGAGGAGATACGCAGTATTTT
.	TRBJ2-7	.	TRBV30	CAWVTGASYEQYF	TGTGCCTGGGTGACAGGAGCCAGTTACGAGCAGTACTTC
.	TRBJ2-5	.	TRBV6-1	CASGGSRGGETQYF	TGTGCCAGCGGCGGATCTAGAGGCGGAGAGACCCAGTACTTC
.	TRBJ2-3	.	TRBV6-6	CASSSGQINTDTQYF	TGTGCCAGCAGTTCCGGACAGATAAACACAGATACGCAGTATTTT
.	TRBJ2-4	TRBD1	TRBV5-6	CASWGQGKNIQYF	TGTGCCAGCTGGGGACAGGGGAAAAACATTCAGTACTTC
.	TRBJ1-3	.	TRBV6-1	CASSEAGGVLSRGSGNTIYF	TGTGCCAGCAGTGAAGCTGGCGGCGTCTTAAGTCGTGGGTCTGGAAACACCATATATTTT
.	TRBJ2-3	TRBD1	TRBV10-3	CAISPDRADTQYF	TGTGCCATCAGTCCAGACAGGGCAGATACGCAGTATTTT
.	TRBJ1-1	.	TRBV7-9	CASSLLAGSTEAFF	TGTGCCAGCAGCTTACTCGCAGGATCCACTGAAGCTTTCTTT
.	TRBJ2-7	TRBD1	TRBV5-1	CASGQGGYEQYF	TGCGCCAGCGGACAGGGAGGTTACGAGCAGTACTTC
.	TRBJ2-1	.	TRBV11-3	CASSRRDWYNEQFF	TGTGCCAGCAGCCGCCGGGACTGGTACAATGAGCAGTTCTTC
few	TRBJ1-5	TRBD1	TRBV6-4	CASSLTGGDSNQPQHF	TGTGCCAGCAGTCTTACAGGGGGCGACAGCAATCAGCCCCAGCATTTT
.	TRBJ2-2	TRBD2	TRBV5-1	CASSHVAGGTNTGELFF	TGCGCCAGCAGCCACGTAGCGGGGGGGACAAACACCGGGGAGCTGTTTTTT
.	TRBJ2-1	TRBD2	TRBV7-6	CASSLILAGGGEQFF	TGTGCCAGCAGCTTAATACTAGCGGGAGGTGGTGAGCAGTTCTTC
.	TRBJ2-5	TRBD2	TRBV13	CASSSTALVLAGEETQYF	TGTGCCAGCAGCTCGACTGCGCTTGTTCTAGCGGGGGAAGAGACCCAGTACTTC
.	TRBJ2-7	TRBD1	TRBV11-2	CASSFGQGEPAYEQYF	TGTGCCAGCAGCTTCGGCCAGGGGGAGCCGGCCTACGAGCAGTACTTC
.	TRBJ2-7	TRBD1	TRBV11-2	CASSSLRGSSYEQYF	TGTGCCAGCAGCTCTCTCAGGGGGAGCTCCTACGAGCAGTACTTC
.	TRBJ2-7	TRBD1	TRBV7-9	CASSGGQGGLEEQYF	TGTGCCAGCAGCGGGGGACAGGGGGGATTGGAGGAGCAGTACTTC
.	TRBJ1-1	.	TRBV19	CASNSLDTEAFF	TGTGCCAGTAACAGTCTTGACACTGAAGCTTTCTTT
.	TRBJ2-3	.	TRBV20-1	CSAETADTQYF	TGCAGTGCTGAGACTGCAGATACGCAGTATTTT
.	TRBJ2-4	TRBD1	TRBV7-9	CASSLADRGAKNIQYF	TGTGCCAGCAGCTTAGCGGACAGGGGAGCCAAAAACATTCAGTACTTC
.	TRBJ1-4	.	TRBV28	CASSNLAPDEKLFF	TGTGCCAGCAGCAATCTAGCCCCTGATGAAAAACTGTTTTTT
.	TRBJ1-1	.	TRBV7-6	CASSSIQDMGAFF	TGTGCCAGCAGCTCAATTCAGGACATGGGAGCTTTCTTT
.	TRBJ1-1	.	TRBV7-2	CASSLGSGMNTEAFF	TGTGCCAGCAGCTTAGGATCAGGGATGAACACTGAAGCTTTCTTT
.	TRBJ1-1	.	TRBV5-6	CASIPLGGDTEAFF	TGTGCCAGCATCCCCCTCGGCGGGGACACTGAAGCTTTCTTT
.	TRBJ2-3	.	TRBV5-1	CASSTGGPPTDTQYF	TGCGCCAGCAGCACCGGCGGGCCCCCCACAGATACGCAGTATTTT
few	TRBJ2-7	TRBD2	TRBV5-1	CASSLVLAGDEQYF	TGCGCCAGCAGCTTGGTTCTAGCGGGAGACGAGCAGTACTTC
.	TRBJ2-1	TRBD2	TRBV4-1	CASSQVVQRGDNEQFF	TGCGCCAGCAGCCAAGTGGTCCAGCGGGGGGACAATGAGCAGTTCTTC
.	TRBJ2-1	TRBD2	TRBV28	CASSLGLAGIDEQFF	TGTGCCAGCAGTTTGGGACTAGCGGGAATCGATGAGCAGTTCTTC
.	TRBJ2-7	.	TRBV12-2	CASRLAIEGQQGVSYEQYF	TGTGCAAGTCGCTTAGCCATTGAGGGTCAACAGGGGGTTTCCTACGAGCAGTACTTC
.	TRBJ1-1	.	TRBV6-1	CASSEIRDTEAFF	TGTGCCAGCAGTGAAATCAGGGACACTGAAGCTTTCTTT
.	TRBJ2-2	.	TRBV5-6	CASSSSGANTGELFF	TGTGCCAGCAGCTCATCCGGGGCGAACACCGGGGAGCTGTTTTTT
few	TRBJ2-2	TRBD2	TRBV27	CASSPQRGANTGELFF	TGTGCCAGCAGTCCTCAGCGGGGGGCTAACACCGGGGAGCTGTTTTTT
once	TRBJ2-7	.	TRBV9	CASSVAQGEYEQYF	TGTGCCAGCAGCGTAGCACAGGGAGAATACGAGCAGTACTTC